The present entry profiles one T cell receptor beta chain with its context. The data stem from a study of identical twins. cDNA molecules carried unique molecular identifiers, and template switching added a universal primer site. TCRdb re-called the 5' RACE reads through MiXCR, storing one row per CDR3 protein. The sample lists hundreds of thousands of distinct CDR3 sequences, approximately 24% occurring once. CDR1 and CDR2 from the germline V gene are KGHDR and SFDVKD. V was clipped by 9 bases and J by 5 bases, with 11 bases between them. The CDR3 loop spans 12 amino acids. This sample also appeared in a second study, on T cells expressing NK-cell markers.

Sequencing used CD4+ T cells sorted from blood. This chain connects TRBV24-1 to TRBJ2-3, with a tentative D call TRBD2 (5 bases). The source is a woman under 30 in good health. The chain's CDR3 is CATSDRGDTQYF. CDR3 DNA sequence: TGTGCCACCTCGGACCGGGGAGATACGCAGTATTTT.